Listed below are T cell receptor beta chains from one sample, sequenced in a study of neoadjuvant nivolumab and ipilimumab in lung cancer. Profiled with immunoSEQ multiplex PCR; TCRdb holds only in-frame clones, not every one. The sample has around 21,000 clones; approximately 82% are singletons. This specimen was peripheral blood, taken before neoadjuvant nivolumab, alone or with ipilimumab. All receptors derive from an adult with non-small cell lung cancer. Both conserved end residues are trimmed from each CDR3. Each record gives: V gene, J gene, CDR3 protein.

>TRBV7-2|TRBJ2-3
ASSWAPGLATDTQY
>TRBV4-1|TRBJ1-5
ASSQNLGTGVKPQH
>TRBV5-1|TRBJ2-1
ASSLPEANEQF
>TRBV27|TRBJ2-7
ASSLTAGAPHEQY
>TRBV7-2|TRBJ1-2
ASSLAGGSQGGYT
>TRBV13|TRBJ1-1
ASTHTLEAF
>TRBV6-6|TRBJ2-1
ASSYVTGPTNEQF
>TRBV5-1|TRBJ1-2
ASSAPTGENYGYT
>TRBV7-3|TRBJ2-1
ASSLKASGRAEQF
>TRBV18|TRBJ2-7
ASSPTGTTSAEQY
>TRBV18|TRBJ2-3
ASSPSAASTDTQY
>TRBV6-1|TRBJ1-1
ASSINFQGAEAF
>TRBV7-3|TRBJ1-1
ASSPDRSTEAF
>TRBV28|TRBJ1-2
ASSRQGGVYGYT
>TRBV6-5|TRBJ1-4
ASSTGQGGNEKLF
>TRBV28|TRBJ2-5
ASSLTGREETQY
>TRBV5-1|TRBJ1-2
ASSLQDRAYYGYT
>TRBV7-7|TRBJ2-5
ASSLAGGAGETQY
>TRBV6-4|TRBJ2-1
ASSDSAGGYNEQF
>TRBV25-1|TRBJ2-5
ASRRGETQY
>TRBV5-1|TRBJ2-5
ASSFTAQETQY
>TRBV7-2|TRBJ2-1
ASSYGRYNEQF
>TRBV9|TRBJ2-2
ASSRVGAGELF
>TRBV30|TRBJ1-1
AWRGLDRKEAF
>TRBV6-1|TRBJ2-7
ASKISGITYEQY
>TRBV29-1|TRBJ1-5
SPRAAGPSNQPQH
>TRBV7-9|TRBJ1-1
ASSSSENTEAF
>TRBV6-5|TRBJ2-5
ASSFWTGEKETQY
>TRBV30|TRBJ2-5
AWSRGDRGQETQY
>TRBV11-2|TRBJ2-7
ASSNEGGEQY
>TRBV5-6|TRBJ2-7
ASSADGRSYEQY
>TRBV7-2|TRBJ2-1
ASSLGLAGYNEQF
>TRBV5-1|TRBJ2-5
ASSWRTGGQETQY
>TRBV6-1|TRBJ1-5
ASGGAGDQPQH
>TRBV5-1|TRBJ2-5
ASSYQPGNEETQY
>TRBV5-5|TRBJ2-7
ASSLGLAGAYEQY
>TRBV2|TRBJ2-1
AEGVDEQF
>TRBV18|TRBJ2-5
ASSPGMGETQY